These 7 T cell receptor beta chains share one sample of origin, sequenced in a study of T-cell reconstitution after alpha-beta-depleted transplantation in children. A library of TCRbeta sequences, prepared with unique molecular identifiers, was generated. TCRdb reanalysed the PCR reads using MiXCR and keeps one entry per CDR3 protein. The sample lists around 340,000 distinct CDR3 sequences; roughly 15% were seen once. Sequencing was performed on PBMCs, taken from the stem cell graft. All receptors derive from a human donor who donated a stem cell graft to a child with Fanconi anemia.

The chain has TRBV4-2 and TRBJ1-2; D unresolved. Germline V CDR1 and CDR2: LGHNA, YNFKEQ. The CDR3 is made up of 15 amino acids. V was clipped by 1 base and J by 0 bases, with 9 bases between them. As DNA, the CDR3 is TGTGCCAGCAGCCAAGTAACAGAGTCTAACTATGGCTACACCTTC. Protein: CASSQVTESNYGYTF.

CDR3 nucleotide sequence: TGTGCCAGCAGCTTAGAAGGCAGGACAGGGATCTCTGCTAATGAAAAACTGTTTTTT. It translates to CASSLEGRTGISANEKLFF. The chain couples TRBV11-1 to TRBJ1-4; 8 bases agree with TRBD1. The germline V gene encodes CDR1 SGHAT and CDR2 FQDESV (reference sequence). V trimming: 1 base; J trimming: 3 bases; junction bases outside the gene matches: 13. CDR3 length: 19 amino acids.

The chain couples TRBV14 to TRBJ2-7, with 8 bases fitting TRBD2. Germline V gene data show CDR1 as SGHDN and CDR2 as FVKESK. The V and J ends lost 5 bases and 2 bases, in that order; junction bases with no gene match: 8. This CDR3 is built from 15 residues. The CDR3: CASSAHGGGPYEQYF. The CDR3 DNA sequence: TGTGCCAGCAGCGCTCACGGGGGGGGTCCCTACGAGCAGTACTTC.

This clonotype was seen a few times. V and J are TRBV7-9 and TRBJ2-6, with TRBD1 as a possible D gene (6 bases). V gave up 11 bases and J gave up 4 bases, with 12 bases separating them. The germline gives CDR1 SEHNR, CDR2 FQNEAQ (reference sequence). The CDR3 extends over 13 amino acids. CDR3 loop: CAGSGAGANVLTF. CDR3 coding DNA: TGTGCCGGGTCAGGGGCCGGGGCCAACGTCCTGACTTTC.

The CDR3 protein is CSVRLAGGRNTGELFF. The CDR3 bases are TGCAGCGTTCGGCTAGCGGGGGGGCGGAACACCGGGGAGCTGTTTTTT. V usage is TRBV29-1 and J usage is TRBJ2-2; 12 bases are shared with TRBD2. V was clipped by 5 bases and J by 1 base; unmatched bases: 5. The germline V gene has CDR1 SQVTM and CDR2 ANQGSEA. There are 16 residues in the CDR3.

The sample holds a few counts of this clonotype. This CDR3 reads CASSHRPGGYTF. The CDR3 DNA is TGTGCCAGCAGCCACAGGCCTGGTGGCTACACCTTC. The chain couples TRBV12-3 or TRBV12-4 to TRBJ1-2; D might be TRBD1 (5 bases). The ends were cut back, 6 bases at V and 7 bases at J, with 12 bases in the middle. CDR3 length: 12 residues.

In its sample, this clonotype was seen many times. The CDR3 nucleotides read TGTGCCAGCAGCCTGGATTGGCCCATGAACACTGAAGCTTTCTTT. Encoded protein: CASSLDWPMNTEAFF. The chain joins TRBV6-2 or TRBV6-3 to TRBJ1-1, with D unresolved. This CDR3 has 15 residues. Trimming took off 6 bases at V and 0 bases at J, with 14 bases between the two ends. CDR1 is MNHEY and CDR2 is SVGEGT in the germline V gene.